Following are 13 T cell receptor beta chains from one sample sequenced in a study of shared clonotypes between healthy human individuals. The assay was immunoSEQ multiplex PCR, and TCRdb's table has in-frame clones only and misses some. Here the sample spans around 1,900,000 clones, just under 95% being singletons. Positively selected for CCR7, the CD45RO-negative cells used as naive CD8 cells excluded terminally differentiated effector memory CD45RA+ cells. Sequencing input: naive CD8+ T cells from PBMCs. These receptors all come from a man younger than 30 in good health. Some clones in this sample may be carry-over from other donors' samples.

The chain combines TRBV7-2 with TRBJ2-7; maybe TRBD1 (6 bases). CDR1 is SGHTA and CDR2 is FQGNSA in the germline V gene. Trimming cost V 5 bases and J 0 bases, with 11 bases left between them. This CDR3 is built from 14 residues. The DNA for the CDR3 is TGTGCCAGCAGCCCCAGGACAGTCTCCTACGAGCAGTACTTC. This codes for CASSPRTVSYEQYF.

The V call is TRBV4-1, the J call TRBJ2-2; 8 nucleotides match TRBD2. This CDR3 contains 19 residues. Germline CDR1 is MGHRA and CDR2 is YSYEKL. Trimming cost V 0 bases and J 7 bases; bases outside gene matches: 16. In DNA form, the CDR3 reads TGCGCCAGCAGCCAAGAGGTTGGGGTAGCGGGAACTCCGGGCGGGGAGCTGTTTTTT. Translation: CASSQEVGVAGTPGGELFF.

The rearrangement joins TRBV28 to TRBJ2-2; D remains unclear. Germline V CDR1 and CDR2: MDHEN, SYDVKM. V lost 5 bases to trimming and J lost 2 bases, with 12 bases between them. This CDR3 is 15 amino acids long. CDR3 bases: TGTGCCAGCAGTCCGGACGGCTCAAACACCGGGGAGCTGTTTTTT. Translated, it gives CASSPDGSNTGELFF.

This clone was recorded a few times. The chain links TRBV4-1 to TRBJ1-4; D is ambiguous. CDR3 length equals 16 residues. Germline V gene data show CDR1 as MGHRA and CDR2 as YSYEKL. V lost 0 bases and J lost 3, with 11 bases in between. The CDR3 coding sequence is TGCGCCAGCAGCCAAGATCCCCGATCAGCTAATGAAAAACTGTTTTTT. This sequence encodes CASSQDPRSANEKLFF.

This sequence joins TRBV14 and TRBJ1-1; D might be TRBD1 (6 bases). This CDR3 spans 16 amino acids. The germline V gene encodes CDR1 SGHDN and CDR2 FVKESK. V shed 4 bases and J shed 0 bases, with 15 bases lying between them. This CDR3 is CASSPLRTVLNTEAFF. In DNA, the CDR3 is TGTGCCAGCAGCCCCCTTCGGACAGTTTTGAACACTGAAGCTTTCTTT.

The chain joins TRBV11-2 to TRBJ2-7; D gene uncertain. V dropped 1 base and J dropped 4 bases, with 11 bases sitting between them. Germline V gives CDR1 SGHAT, CDR2 FQNNGV. The CDR3 has 14 residues. For the CDR3, the DNA is TGTGCCAGCAGCTTAGGCGTGGGGAAGTACGAGCAGTACTTC. Its translation is CASSLGVGKYEQYF. Combining the CDR3 with reference TRBV11-2 and TRBJ2-7 gives the whole variable domain EAGVAQSPRYKIIEKRQSVAFWCNPISGHATLYWYQQILGQGPKLLIQFQNNGVVDDSQLPKDRFSAERLKGVDSTLKIQPAKLEDSAVYLCASSLGVGKYEQYFGPGTRLTVT.

V gene TRBV7-9 combines with J gene TRBJ2-1; perhaps TRBD2 as D (6 bases). With 9 bases removed from V and 10 bases from J, the gap between germline ends came to 13 bases. Germline V gene sequence: CDR1 SEHNR, CDR2 FQNEAQ (reference sequence). The length of the CDR3 is 11 residues. The CDR3 sequence is CASSYGGEQFF. CDR3 bases: TGTGCCAGTTCCTACGGGGGAGAGCAGTTCTTC.

This clone was recorded only once. The rearrangement links TRBV28 to TRBJ2-2; unclear D gene. This CDR3 has 16 residues. Trimming left V 2 bases short and J 6 bases short, with 16 bases between. The V gene's germline CDR1 is MDHEN and CDR2 SYDVKM. In DNA form, the CDR3 reads TGTGCCAGCAGTTTAGGTTCGTCAGGCGTCGCCGGGGAGCTGTTTTTT. It codes for CASSLGSSGVAGELFF.

The genes are TRBV7-9 and TRBJ1-5; D not certain. Germline lookup yields CDR1 SEHNR and CDR2 FQNEAQ (reference sequence). This CDR3 contains 13 residues. The ends were cut back, 4 bases at V and 6 bases at J, with 10 bases in the middle. The CDR3 protein is CASSSGVPQPQHF. The CDR3 region has the DNA TGTGCCAGCAGCTCCGGGGTTCCTCAGCCCCAGCATTTT.

The chain has TRBV9 and TRBJ2-6; 10 bases align to TRBD1. The V segment lost 1 base and the J segment 0 bases; nucleotides outside the gene matches: 10. The CDR3 is 20 amino acids. Germline V gene lookup returns CDR1 SGDLS and CDR2 YYNGEE. The CDR3 loop reads CASSVNRDRGTYSGANVLTF. CDR3 in DNA: TGTGCCAGCAGCGTAAACCGGGACAGGGGTACCTACTCTGGGGCCAACGTCCTGACTTTC.

This chain connects TRBV27 to TRBJ2-7; D is perhaps TRBD2 (6 bases). The V gene lost 5 bases and the J gene lost 2 bases, with 16 bases spanning the gap. Looked up from germline, CDR1 is MNHEY and CDR2 is SMNVEV (reference sequence). This CDR3 is built from 15 residues. The CDR3 coding sequence is TGTGCCAGCAGTCCCAAGGGGTCGGGGGCCTACGAGCAGTACTTC. Its protein is CASSPKGSGAYEQYF.

The J gene is TRBJ2-7, the V gene TRBV28, with D perhaps assigned TRBD1 or TRBD2 (5 bases each). With 4 bases removed from V and 2 bases from J, the gap between germline ends came to 15 bases. Germline V gene lookup returns CDR1 MDHEN and CDR2 SYDVKM. The CDR3 is 15 residues long. The chain's CDR3 is CASSWDGTDTYEQYF. The CDR3 nucleotides are TGTGCCAGCAGTTGGGACGGGACGGATACCTACGAGCAGTACTTC. Variable domain in full (rest from reference TRBV28 and TRBJ2-7): DVKVTQSSRYLVKRTGEKVFLECVQDMDHENMFWYRQDPGLGLRLIYFSYDVKMKEKGDIPEGYSVSREKKERFSLILESASTNQTSMYLCASSWDGTDTYEQYFGPGTRLTVT.

The chain is built from TRBV11-2 and TRBJ2-7; D is undetermined. V was clipped by 0 bases and J by 4 bases, with 7 bases between them. The V gene's germline CDR1 is SGHAT and CDR2 FQNNGV. There are 13 residues in the CDR3. This CDR3 reads CASSLDPEYEQYF. The CDR3 DNA sequence: TGTGCCAGCAGCTTAGATCCAGAGTACGAGCAGTACTTC. Full variable domain (rest looked up from reference TRBV11-2 and TRBJ2-7): EAGVAQSPRYKIIEKRQSVAFWCNPISGHATLYWYQQILGQGPKLLIQFQNNGVVDDSQLPKDRFSAERLKGVDSTLKIQPAKLEDSAVYLCASSLDPEYEQYFGPGTRLTVT.